Only a few counts were recorded for the clone carrying this T cell receptor (beta chain). The antigen is unknown. V was trimmed by 6 bases and J by 4 bases, leaving 16 bases between them. Germline V gene sequence: CDR1 MDHEN, CDR2 SYDVKM. The CDR3 contains 15 residues. The repertoire was sequenced with immunoSEQ multiplex PCR; TCRdb's copy has only in-frame clones and lacks some. Altogether 150,000 to 200,000 clones are present, around 93% being singletons, with the ten largest covering roughly 9.2%. This sample was taken from a study of T cell responses to AZD1222 COVID-19 vaccine. As for the study in general: Pooled in the analysis were second doses at about 4 or about 12 weeks.

Study-wide findings and caveats: Regions left unmutated in variants are reportedly the target of nearly half of spike-specific TCRs. Baseline serostatus was positive in only six AZD1222 recipients. Two AZD1222 administrations were followed by greater Spike-specific TCR breadth and depth.

This TCR came from an adult in good health. The V and J genes are TRBV28 and TRBJ2-4, with D possibly TRBD1 on 7 matching bases. This specimen was peripheral blood, taken on day 0 of AZD1222 vaccination. CDR3 sequence: CASSPRGAAKNIQYF. The CDR3 DNA is TGTGCCAGCAGCCCCAGGGGGGCGGCAAAAAACATTCAGTACTTC.